Listed here are 16 T cell receptor beta chains from one sample, sequenced in a study of blood T cell repertoires in COVID-19. TCRdb's table, derived via immunoSEQ multiplex PCR, lists solely in-frame clones and lacks some. The data show 80,000 to 95,000 clones, 81% seen once. The sequenced material came from peripheral blood. These TCRs come from a man at least 80 years old with acute or convalescent COVID-19.

This rearrangement joins TRBV7-3 to TRBJ2-2; D is undetermined. Germline values: CDR1 SGHTA, CDR2 FQGTGA. Trimming shortened V by 1 base and J by 2 bases, and 5 bases separated the two germline ends. The CDR3 contains 14 residues. CDR3 in amino acids: CASSLNSNTGELFF. As DNA, the CDR3 is TGTGCCAGCAGCTTAAACAGCAACACCGGGGAGCTGTTTTTT. The full variable domain, in which reference TRBV7-3 and TRBJ2-2 provide the parts outside the CDR3, is GAGVSQTPSNKVTEKGKYVELRCDPISGHTALYWYRQSLGQGPEFLIYFQGTGAADDSGLPNDRFFAVRPEGSVSTLKIQRTERGDSAVYLCASSLNSNTGELFFGEGSRLTVL.

This clone occurred a few times. The chain joins TRBV27 to TRBJ1-3; no reliable D call. V was pared by 5 bases and J by 0 bases, with 14 bases between. CDR1 and CDR2 from the germline V gene are MNHEY and SMNVEV (reference sequence). The CDR3 is 16 residues long. The DNA of the CDR3 is TGTGCCAGCAGTCCCACTCCTAATTCCTCTGGAAACACCATATATTTT. It codes for CASSPTPNSSGNTIYF.

The V gene is TRBV2, the J gene TRBJ1-1, with 9 nucleotides matching TRBD1. CDR1 and CDR2 from the germline V gene are SNHLY and FYNNEI. The CDR3 runs to 13 residues. J lost 4 bases, V lost 3 bases, and 0 bases had no gene match. CDR3 nucleotides: TGTGCCAGCAGTGAGGACAGGGGCACTGAAGCTTTCTTT. This sequence encodes CASSEDRGTEAFF.

The V and J genes are TRBV28 and TRBJ1-1; a possible D gene is TRBD1 (6 bases). This CDR3 has 15 amino acids. V dropped 3 bases and J dropped 6 bases, with 17 bases sitting between them. Germline lookup yields CDR1 MDHEN and CDR2 SYDVKM. The CDR3 DNA is TGTGCCAGCAGTTTGCGCGGACAGTCTATCTCTGAAGCTTTCTTT. Protein: CASSLRGQSISEAFF.

The chain carries TRBV5-4 and TRBJ2-7; 8 nucleotides match TRBD2. Losses at the gene ends were 5 bases for V and 2 bases for J; bases not matched to a gene: 6. The germline V gene encodes CDR1 SGHNT and CDR2 YYREEE (reference sequence). The CDR3 has 14 amino acids. The CDR3 bases are TGTGCCAGCAGTCGGAGCGGGAGTCCCTACGAGCAGTACTTC. Translating gives CASSRSGSPYEQYF. The full variable domain, in which reference TRBV5-4 and TRBJ2-7 provide the parts outside the CDR3, is ETGVTQSPTHLIKTRGQQVTLRCSSQSGHNTVSWYQQALGQGPQFIFQYYREEENGRGNFPPRFSGLQFPNYSSELNVNALELDDSALYLCASSRSGSPYEQYFGPGTRLTVT.

A single count supports this clone. The chain carries TRBV28 and TRBJ2-5; tentative D call: TRBD1 (6 bases). The CDR3 spans 16 residues. Per the germline V gene, CDR1 is MDHEN and CDR2 is SYDVKM. V gave up 7 bases and J gave up 2 bases, with 20 bases separating them. The DNA of the CDR3 is TGTGCCAGCACCCCCTGGAGGCAGGGGCGGCAAGAGACCCAGTACTTC. Translation gives CASTPWRQGRQETQYF.

This chain's CDR3 is CASSGGTGREKLFF. CDR3 nucleotides: TGCGCCAGCAGCGGCGGGACAGGGCGTGAAAAACTGTTTTTT. This chain joins TRBV5-1 and TRBJ1-4, with 9 bases that match TRBD1. Germline V gene data show CDR1 as SGHRS and CDR2 as YFSETQ. V shed 4 bases and J 7 bases; nucleotides not matched to a gene: 5. The CDR3 is made up of 14 amino acids.

The chain recombines TRBV5-1 with TRBJ2-1; 8 bases are shared with TRBD2. The CDR3 consists of 16 residues. J gave up 2 bases and V 0 bases, and 4 bases lay outside the gene matches. Germline loops: CDR1 SGHRS, CDR2 YFSETQ. CDR3 DNA: TGCGCCAGCAGCTTGGAAATAGCGGGGACCTACAATGAGCAGTTCTTC. Encoded protein: CASSLEIAGTYNEQFF.

Ten or more counts support this clone. The gene calls are TRBV19 and TRBJ1-6; D perhaps matches TRBD1 (6 bases). The CDR3 length is 13 residues. The V end lost 7 bases, the J end lost 9 bases, and 13 bases lay between the germline ends. Germline-derived CDR1 and CDR2 are LNHDA and SQIVND (reference sequence). CDR3 DNA sequence: TGTGCCAGTATGCGCAGGGGAATTTCACCCCTCCACTTT. Amino acid sequence: CASMRRGISPLHF.

This chain joins TRBV7-9 and TRBJ2-1; weak D call: TRBD1 (5 bases). Germline V gene sequence: CDR1 SEHNR, CDR2 FQNEAQ (reference sequence). There are 17 residues in the CDR3. The V end was cut by 5 bases, the J end by 5 bases, with 22 bases between. The CDR3 DNA follows: TGTGCCAGCAGCCCCAGACCGTTACAGGAGTTTAACAATGAGCAGTTCTTC. This sequence encodes CASSPRPLQEFNNEQFF.

This chain joins TRBV15 and TRBJ2-7; 14 bases line up with TRBD2. V lost 8 bases, J lost 3 bases, and 6 bases stayed unmatched. The CDR3 loop spans 15 amino acids. CDR1 is LNHNV and CDR2 is YYDKDF in the germline V gene (reference sequence). CDR3 sequence reads: CATRSGLAGGYEQYF. CDR3 DNA: TGTGCCACCCGGAGTGGACTAGCGGGAGGCTACGAGCAGTACTTC.

The chain is built from TRBV6-6 and TRBJ1-1, with 9 bases fitting TRBD1. The CDR3 is 17 amino acids. The V and J ends lost 5 bases and 6 bases, in that order; junction bases with no gene match: 16. Per the germline V gene, CDR1 is MNHNY and CDR2 is SVGAGI (reference sequence). The CDR3 sequence is CASSPRPLLQGAAEAFF. As DNA, the CDR3 is TGTGCCAGCAGTCCAAGACCACTTTTACAGGGGGCAGCTGAAGCTTTCTTT.

As for this clone: At one boundary the junction diverges from the germline segment, which might be a read error. The rearrangement joins TRBV7-7 to TRBJ2-7, with 9 bases that match TRBD1. Germline CDR1 is SSHAT and CDR2 is FNYEAQ (reference sequence). The CDR3 contains 17 residues. The chain's CDR3 is CASSPTGQGSGTYEQYF. DNA for the CDR3: TGTGCTAGCAGCCCTACGGGACAGGGATCAGGGACCTACGAGCAGTACTTC.

V usage is TRBV30 and J usage is TRBJ1-6, with TRBD1 matching 7 bases. Per germline, CDR1 GTSNPN and CDR2 SVGIG (reference sequence). V was pared by 2 bases and J by 16 bases, with 11 bases of the junction left unmatched. This CDR3 comprises 13 residues. DNA for the CDR3: TGTGCCTGGAGTCCGGGACAGCCGAGAAGTCTCCACTTT. Encoded protein: CAWSPGQPRSLHF.

The V gene is TRBV29-1, the J gene TRBJ2-1, with 9 bases fitting TRBD2. The germline V gene has CDR1 SQVTM and CDR2 ANQGSEA. The CDR3 consists of 13 residues. After removal of 7 bases from V and 7 bases from J, the junction contained 8 bases not matched to a gene. CDR3 sequence (DNA): TGCAGCGGCTATAGCGGGGGAGGGAATGAGCAGTTCTTC. As protein: CSGYSGGGNEQFF.

The chain employs TRBV2 and TRBJ2-7; TRBD2 matches at 9 bases. The CDR3 loop spans 15 amino acids. Germline CDR1 SNHLY, CDR2 FYNNEI. Losses at the gene ends were 7 bases for V and 7 bases for J; bases not matched to a gene: 14. The CDR3 DNA sequence: TGTGCCAGCACCGCGACTCTAGCGGGGTCCGGAGAGCAGTACTTC. Translation: CASTATLAGSGEQYF.